A selection of T cell receptor beta chains follows, all from one sample in a study of control samples from healthy donors and cancer patients. TCRdb's table, derived via immunoSEQ multiplex PCR, lists solely in-frame clones and lacks some. The sample lists about 160,000 clones, nearly 96% occurring once. The sample was blood. Receptor source: a woman aged 25 to 39 in good health. The CDR3 runs from the conserved cysteine through the conserved F or W. A D gene is named only where the DNA matches it firmly. Only some rows state a clone size, as once, few, many or a class for expanded clones.

clone size	V gene	D gene	J gene	CDR3 DNA	CDR3 protein
NA	TRBV11-2	NA	TRBJ2-3	TGTGCCAGCAGCTTAGATACGCAGTATTTT	CASSLDTQYF
NA	TRBV7-8	NA	TRBJ1-1	TGTGCCAGCAGCTCTGCACAGGGATCCCACACTGAAGCTTTCTTT	CASSSAQGSHTEAFF
NA	TRBV11-2	TRBD2	TRBJ2-1	TGTGCCAGCAGCCTTGAGGGACAGGAGGGACTAGCGGGGTTCTTC	CASSLEGQEGLAGFF
NA	TRBV28	TRBD2	TRBJ2-3	TGTGCCAGCAGTATTTCGACTAGCTTTAGCACAGATACGCAGTATTTT	CASSISTSFSTDTQYF
NA	TRBV5-6	NA	TRBJ1-1	TGTGCCAGCAGCCTGCGTTACAACACTGAAGCTTTCTTT	CASSLRYNTEAFF
NA	TRBV7-9	NA	TRBJ1-3	TGTGCCAGCAGCTACGAAGTCTCTGGAAACACCATATATTTT	CASSYEVSGNTIYF
once	TRBV12-3/TRBV12-4	NA	TRBJ2-7	TGTGCCAGCAGTTTAGGGTACGAGCAGTACTTC	CASSLGYEQYF
NA	TRBV19	NA	TRBJ2-1	TGTGCCAGTAGTAGCGGCCCGAGCTCCTACAATGAGCAGTTCTTC	CASSSGPSSYNEQFF
NA	TRBV3-1/TRBV3-2	NA	TRBJ2-3	TGTGCCAGCAGCCTAACGGAGGGCCGATTCACAGATACGCAGTATTTT	CASSLTEGRFTDTQYF
once	TRBV20-1	TRBD2	TRBJ2-5	TGCAGTGCTAGTTGGACTAGCGGGGTTCAGGAGACCCAGTACTTC	CSASWTSGVQETQYF
NA	TRBV12-3/TRBV12-4	TRBD1	TRBJ1-2	TGTGCCAGCAGTCTGACCGGGACAGGGGACACCTTC	CASSLTGTGDTF
once	TRBV19	NA	TRBJ1-3	TGTGCCAGTAGTCTAGCGCGCTCTGGAAACACCATATATTTT	CASSLARSGNTIYF
once	TRBV4-2	NA	TRBJ1-5	TGTGCCAGCAGTCGGGACGGACTCAATCAGCCCCAGCATTTT	CASSRDGLNQPQHF
once	TRBV3-1/TRBV3-2	TRBD1	TRBJ1-1	TGTGCCAGCAGCCAGGGGACAGGGGGCCGGGGCACTGAAGCTTTCTTT	CASSQGTGGRGTEAFF
NA	TRBV6-5	NA	TRBJ2-3	TGTGCCAGCAGTTCGGGGGGCGCGAAAGATACGCAGTATTTT	CASSSGGAKDTQYF
NA	TRBV28	TRBD1	TRBJ1-2	TGTGCCACCCAGGTGGACAGGGGAGGAGGCTACACCTTC	CATQVDRGGGYTF
NA	TRBV29-1	NA	TRBJ1-1	TGCAGCGTTGCGGAAGGACAGATGAACACTGAAGCTTTCTTT	CSVAEGQMNTEAFF
NA	TRBV6-5	NA	TRBJ1-2	TGTGCCAGCATCGGGGGGGGTTCAGGCTATGGCTACACCTTC	CASIGGGSGYGYTF
once	TRBV20-1	NA	TRBJ2-5	TGCAGTGCTAGCCGGCAGGAGACCCAGTACTTC	CSASRQETQYF
NA	TRBV29-1	NA	TRBJ1-2	TGCAGCGTCGACACGGGGGAGGGCTACACCTTC	CSVDTGEGYTF
NA	TRBV9	NA	TRBJ2-1	TGTGCCAGCAGCCCCCATGACAATGAGCAGTTCTTC	CASSPHDNEQFF
once	TRBV27	NA	TRBJ2-1	TGTGCCAGCAGTAACTACAATGAGCAGTTCTTC	CASSNYNEQFF
once	TRBV6-6	TRBD2	TRBJ2-1	TGTGCCAGTCGGGCTAGCGGGGGTGATTACAATGAGCAGTTCTTC	CASRASGGDYNEQFF
NA	TRBV4-1	TRBD2	TRBJ2-1	TGCGCCAGCAGCCAAGAGGGGCGGGGGGCAAGCTCCTACAATGAGCAGTTCTTC	CASSQEGRGASSYNEQFF
NA	TRBV29-1	TRBD2	TRBJ2-1	TGCAGCGTGTCACTAGCGGGCTACAATGAGCAGTTCTTC	CSVSLAGYNEQFF
NA	TRBV6-1	TRBD1	TRBJ1-3	TGTGCCAGCAGTGACAGGGGGCACGGAAACACCATATATTTT	CASSDRGHGNTIYF
NA	TRBV11-2	NA	TRBJ2-3	TGTGCCAGCAGCCCTGGGGGAGGCACAGATACGCAGTATTTT	CASSPGGGTDTQYF
NA	TRBV5-8	NA	TRBJ2-1	TGTGCCAGCAGCTTCGTGGGGGAGTGGAATGAGCAGTTCTTC	CASSFVGEWNEQFF
NA	TRBV29-1	NA	TRBJ2-3	TGCAGCGTAGCCTCGGGAGCTCCGGATACGCAGTATTTT	CSVASGAPDTQYF
NA	TRBV10-3	NA	TRBJ2-7	TGTGCCATCAGTGAGTCGACGTTGACAGTCAGGTCCCCCTACGAGCAGTACTTC	CAISESTLTVRSPYEQYF
once	TRBV18	NA	TRBJ2-7	TGTGCCAGCTCACCACCGGTGGGGCAGGGTAAGGAGCAGTACTTC	CASSPPVGQGKEQYF
NA	TRBV5-4	NA	TRBJ1-1	TGTGCCAGCAGCTTGCCCAGCATGAACACTGAAGCTTTCTTT	CASSLPSMNTEAFF
NA	TRBV5-4	NA	TRBJ2-7	TGTGCCAGCAGCTTGGGGCAGTCGACCTACGAGCAGTACTTC	CASSLGQSTYEQYF
NA	TRBV28	TRBD1	TRBJ2-7	TGTGCCAGCCGGGGACAGGGGAGCCACGAGCAGTACTTC	CASRGQGSHEQYF
once	TRBV11-2	NA	TRBJ1-6	TGTGCCAGCAGCTTTAGGGGCTCCTATAATTCACCCCTCCACTTT	CASSFRGSYNSPLHF
NA	TRBV29-1	NA	TRBJ2-7	TGCAGCTCGGGGGCCAGCTCCTACGAGCAGTACTTC	CSSGASSYEQYF
once	TRBV4-1	NA	TRBJ1-3	TGCGCCAGCAGCCAATCCGCCTCTGGAAACACCATATATTTT	CASSQSASGNTIYF
NA	TRBV25-1	NA	TRBJ2-5	TGTGCCAGCAGTGAAAGGGGAGAGACCCAGTACTTC	CASSERGETQYF
once	TRBV5-1	NA	TRBJ2-7	TGCGCCAGCAGCGAAAGGGTGACCTACGAGCAGTACTTC	CASSERVTYEQYF
few	TRBV19	TRBD1	TRBJ1-5	TGTGCCAGTAGTACCGGGGGCAGGGGGCTTCGACAGCCCCAGCATTTT	CASSTGGRGLRQPQHF
NA	TRBV5-8	NA	TRBJ1-2	TGTGCCAGCAGCTTGGAGGGACTCCTAAGGTTGAACTATGGCTACACCTTC	CASSLEGLLRLNYGYTF
once	TRBV7-9	TRBD1	TRBJ2-7	TGTGCCAGCAGTCACCGGGACAGCTACGAGCAGTACTTC	CASSHRDSYEQYF
NA	TRBV3-1/TRBV3-2	NA	TRBJ2-2	TGTGCCAGCAGCCCCGGGACAAACACCGGGGAGCTGTTTTTT	CASSPGTNTGELFF
NA	TRBV9	TRBD2	TRBJ2-1	TGTGCCAGCAGCGCATTAGCGGGGGGGTACAATGAGCAGTTCTTC	CASSALAGGYNEQFF
NA	TRBV9	TRBD2	TRBJ2-3	TGTGCCAGCAGCCCTCTTCCCGGGACTAGCGGTTTTACGCAGTATTTT	CASSPLPGTSGFTQYF